The clone carrying this T cell receptor beta chain was detected a few times. Its target is not known. Germline CDR1 reads SEHNR; CDR2 reads FQNEAQ (reference sequence). The CDR3 runs to 11 residues. Trimming removed 5 bases from V and 7 bases from J, with 6 bases in between. This record belongs to a study of cytomegalovirus exposure and HLA in healthy donors. Vbeta (60) and Jbeta (13) primers were used in the PCR. TCRdb's table, derived via immunoSEQ multiplex PCR, lists solely in-frame clones and lacks some. The data contain roughly 87,000 clones, 70% to 75% of them singletons. Study results and caveats: An observed cluster of highly shared sequence variants was recorded as a likely sequencing artifact. The majority of TCR sequences were rare, yet some public TCRs appeared in many donors.

The chain joins TRBV7-9 to TRBJ2-1; D is possibly TRBD1 (5 bases). Material: PBMCs. The receptor was isolated from a man aged 55 to 70 in good health and CMV-seronegative. CDR3 amino acids: CASSRGNEQFF. CDR3 coding DNA: TGTGCCAGCAGCAGGGGTAATGAGCAGTTCTTC.